These 8 T cell receptor beta chains came from one sample sequenced in a study of response to subunit inactivated influenza vaccine. TCRdb fed the RT-PCR reads into MiXCR, producing one record per CDR3 protein. The top ten hold around 7.3% of the sample, which has around 710,000 distinct CDR3 sequences, around 14% seen once. The material was PBMCs from blood, obtained 14 days before vaccination. The receptors come from a man over 45 who received an inactivated influenza vaccine.

This clonotype was detected only a few times. This chain links TRBV30 with TRBJ2-7; no definite D call. The CDR3 length is 11 residues. The germline V gene encodes CDR1 GTSNPN and CDR2 SVGIG (reference sequence). Trimming pared 1 base from V and 10 bases from J, leaving 11 bases between. CDR3 DNA: TGTGCCTGGAGTGACCAATCGGTACAGTACTTC. Translation: CAWSDQSVQYF.

A few counts support this clonotype. The chain is built from TRBV19 and TRBJ1-5; no clear D gene. CDR1 and CDR2 (germline): LNHDA, SQIVND (reference sequence). V lost 5 bases, J lost 1 base, and 12 bases lay in between. This CDR3 spans 15 amino acids. Written as DNA, the CDR3 is TGTGCCAGTAGTTCCCGGGGATCGAGCAATCAGCCCCAGCATTTT. Translation: CASSSRGSSNQPQHF.

In this sample, this clonotype turned up a few times. The genes are TRBV20-1 and TRBJ2-5; D call uncertain. Trimming stripped 7 bases from V and 4 bases from J, with 10 bases between. Germline lookup yields CDR1 DFQATT and CDR2 SNEGSKA (reference sequence). The CDR3 spans 11 residues. CDR3 in amino acids: CSGLSRETQYF. The CDR3 DNA reads TGCAGTGGACTTTCCAGAGAGACCCAGTACTTC.

This sequence joins TRBV27 and TRBJ2-7; a weak D match, TRBD2 (6 bases). There are 16 residues in the CDR3. Trimming took off 0 bases at V and 2 bases at J, with 14 bases between the two ends. In germline, CDR1 is MNHEY, CDR2 SMNVEV (reference sequence). CDR3 in DNA: TGTGCCAGCAGTTTATCCAACTCGGGGGTCCCCTACGAGCAGTACTTC. Translation: CASSLSNSGVPYEQYF.

This clonotype was observed a few times. V usage is TRBV7-8 and J usage is TRBJ1-1, with D possibly TRBD1 on 5 matching bases. V lost 3 bases and J 3 bases, leaving 14 bases between the germline ends. CDR1 is SGHVS and CDR2 is FQNEAQ in the germline V gene. The CDR3 has 15 amino acids. The CDR3: CASSLARALDTEAFF. In nucleotides, the CDR3 is TGTGCCAGCAGCTTGGCCAGGGCTTTAGACACTGAAGCTTTCTTT. Based on the CDR3 plus reference TRBV7-8 and TRBJ1-1, the full variable domain is GAGVSQSPRYKVAKRGQDVALRCDPISGHVSLFWYQQALGQGPEFLTYFQNEAQLDKSGLPSDRFFAERPEGSVSTLKIQRTQQEDSAVYLCASSLARALDTEAFFGQGTRLTVV.

The J gene is TRBJ2-5, the V gene TRBV7-9; the match to TRBD2 covers 8 bases. This CDR3 is 17 amino acids long. The germline V gene has CDR1 SEHNR and CDR2 FQNEAQ (reference sequence). V shed 5 bases, J shed 2 bases, and the junction held 13 bases outside the gene matches. CDR3 bases: TGTGCCAGCAGCACCATCGCCCGAGCGGGGGCACAAGAGACCCAGTACTTC. It codes for CASSTIARAGAQETQYF.

The chain is built from TRBV20-1 and TRBJ1-4, with 7 bases aligning to TRBD1. The CDR3 sequence is 12 residues long. The germline CDR1 and CDR2 sequences are DFQATT and SNEGSKA (reference sequence). With 6 bases clipped from V and 7 bases from J, the junction kept 5 bases outside the gene matches. CDR3 sequence reads: CSAEGGGEKLFF. The CDR3 coding sequence is TGCAGTGCGGAAGGGGGCGGTGAAAAACTGTTTTTT.

The gene calls are TRBV15 and TRBJ2-2; possible D gene TRBD2, 6 bases. CDR3 length: 15 amino acids. Germline V lookup: CDR1 LNHNV, CDR2 YYDKDF (reference sequence). The ends were cut back, 8 bases at V and 6 bases at J, with 19 bases in the middle. The CDR3 sequence: CATAELGGTAGELFF. The CDR3 DNA is TGTGCCACCGCCGAATTGGGGGGAACGGCCGGGGAGCTGTTTTTT. The full variable domain, with the rest looked up from reference TRBV15 and TRBJ2-2, is DAMVIQNPRYQVTQFGKPVTLSCSQTLNHNVMYWYQQKSSQAPKLLFHYYDKDFNNEADTPDNFQSRRPNTSFCFLDIRSPGLGDTAMYLCATAELGGTAGELFFGEGSRLTVL.